Following are 29 T cell receptor beta chains from one sample sequenced in a study of glioma-infiltrating T cells. TCR alpha and beta CDR3 regions were amplified from RNA using iRepertoire nested multiplex PCR. TCRdb re-called the multiplex PCR reads with MiXCR, one entry per CDR3 protein. Here the sample spans more than 85,000 distinct CDR3 sequences, less than 30% being singletons. The specimen was glioma tissue, nonneoplastic brain tissue, or PBMCs (not recorded which). The receptors stem from a human donor with low-grade glioma or glioblastoma, undergoing nonglioma brain surgery, or in good health (not recorded which).

Many counts were recorded for this clonotype. This rearrangement joins TRBV3-1 to TRBJ2-5; D gene uncertain. V was pared by 1 base and J by 4 bases, with 4 bases between. The CDR3 sequence is 12 residues long. Germline CDR1 is LGHDT and CDR2 is YNNKEL (reference sequence). The CDR3 loop reads CASSQVGETQYF. The CDR3 bases are TGTGCCAGCAGCCAAGTCGGAGAGACCCAGTACTTC.

A word on this clonotype: This may stem from a read error, because a much larger clone lies one nucleotide away. This sequence joins TRBV4-1 and TRBJ2-7, with 9 positions matching TRBD1. Germline assignment: CDR1 MGHRA and CDR2 YSYEKL. CDR3 length: 12 residues. CDR3 DNA: TGCGCCTGCAGCCCGAACAGGGGGCTACAGTACTTC. This translates into CACSPNRGLQYF.

The genes are TRBV9 and TRBJ2-3; unclear D gene. Germline V lookup: CDR1 SGDLS, CDR2 YYNGEE. With 0 bases removed from V and 0 bases from J, the gap between germline ends came to 8 bases. The CDR3 sequence is 15 residues long. The DNA of the CDR3 is TGTGCCAGCAGCGTAGGAGCTTCTAGCACAGATACGCAGTATTTT. Protein sequence: CASSVGASSTDTQYF.

This clonotype occurred many times. The chain recombines TRBV20-1 with TRBJ2-5; 13 bases match TRBD2. The CDR3 consists of 18 residues. Germline assignment: CDR1 DFQATT and CDR2 SNEGSKA (reference sequence). V was pared by 0 bases and J by 1 base, with 8 bases of the junction left unmatched. The CDR3 DNA follows: TGCAGTGCTAGAGATTTTAGGACTAGCGGGAGCGCCCAAGAGACCCAGTACTTC. Translating it yields CSARDFRTSGSAQETQYF.

In the case of this clonotype: Given a much more abundant clone one base away, this may be a read error. The J gene is TRBJ2-3, the V gene TRBV5-1; 10 bases fit TRBD2. The CDR3 covers 17 residues. Germline CDR1 reads SGHRS; CDR2 reads YFSETQ. The V segment lost 4 bases and the J segment 0 bases; nucleotides outside the gene matches: 8. The CDR3 DNA is TGCGCCAGCAGCCCCTTAGCGGGGGGTCCTAGCACAGATACGCAGTATTTT. Translated, it gives CASSPLAGGPSTDTQYF.

This clonotype was seen at least ten times. The chain is built from TRBV7-9 and TRBJ1-6; D not resolved. This CDR3 has 12 amino acids. Between the trimmed V and J ends, which lost 5 bases and 7 bases, there was a span of 6 bases. Germline CDR1 and CDR2: SEHNR and FQNEAQ (reference sequence). CDR3 sequence reads: CASSIKNSPLHF. Here the CDR3 DNA reads TGTGCCAGCAGCATTAAAAATTCACCCCTCCACTTT.

Comment on this clonotype: At one boundary the junction diverges from the germline segment, which might be a read error. V and J are TRBV19 and TRBJ2-7, with D possibly TRBD1 on 5 matching bases. Germline CDR1 is LNHDA and CDR2 is SQIVND (reference sequence). The CDR3 runs to 13 residues. The CDR3 region is CASSIQGSHEQYF. DNA of the CDR3: TGTGCCAGTAGTATACAGGGCTCCCACGAGCAGTACTTC.

Notes on this clonotype: This CDR3 fails to terminate in the conserved phenylalanine or tryptophan, so it likely reflects a read error. The chain is built from TRBV20-1 and TRBJ2-1; no reliable D call. The CDR3 runs 11 residues. The ends were cut back, 3 bases at V and 10 bases at J, with 10 bases in the middle. Germline V gene sequence: CDR1 DFQATT, CDR2 SNEGSKA (reference sequence). The CDR3 bases are TGCAGTGCTAGTTATCTGACAGAGCAGTTCTGC. It specifies CSASYLTEQFC.

Ten or more counts support this clonotype. The gene calls are TRBV12-3 or TRBV12-4 and TRBJ1-1; 7 bases fit TRBD1. The CDR3 runs to 18 residues. With 6 bases clipped from V and 0 bases from J, the junction kept 16 bases outside the gene matches. DNA for the CDR3: TGTGCCAGCAGGCTCCCCCGTGACAGGGTCTCCCTGAACACTGAAGCTTTCTTT. This sequence encodes CASRLPRDRVSLNTEAFF.

This chain joins TRBV3-1 and TRBJ2-1; TRBD1 agrees at 9 bases. The CDR3 totals 11 residues. The germline gives CDR1 LGHDT, CDR2 YNNKEL (reference sequence). Unmatched junction bases numbered 1, after V lost 4 bases and J lost 12 bases. The CDR3 here is CASSPDRGQFF. The CDR3 DNA reads TGTGCCAGCAGCCCGGACAGGGGGCAGTTCTTC.

On this clonotype: A read error may produce the germline difference seen at one junction end. The J gene is TRBJ2-3, the V gene TRBV7-2; no definite D call. The better agreement between TRBJ1-5 and the DNA end casts doubt on the J call. This CDR3 is built from 14 residues. In germline, CDR1 is SGHTA, CDR2 FQGNSA. The CDR3 region is CARSQVVRTDTQHF. DNA of the CDR3: TGCGCCCGCAGCCAGGTCGTCCGCACAGATACGCAGCATTTT.

Points on this clonotype: Given a much more abundant clone one base away, this may be a read error. The CDR3 protein is CASSWAHSYEQFF. CDR3 sequence (DNA): TGTGCCAGCTCATGGGCCCACTCCTACGAGCAGTTCTTC. J is TRBJ2-1 and V is TRBV18; D is unresolved. Germline V gene data show CDR1 as KGHSH and CDR2 as LQKENI. This CDR3 is 13 amino acids long. V lost 5 bases and J 10 bases, leaving 15 bases between the germline ends.

This chain links TRBV7-9 with TRBJ1-2; a possible D gene is TRBD1 (6 bases). Per the germline V gene, CDR1 is SEHNR and CDR2 is FQNEAQ (reference sequence). The V end lost 5 bases, the J end lost 4 bases, and 11 bases lay between the germline ends. CDR3 size: 13 residues. The CDR3 reads CASSPRGLYGYTF. The CDR3 bases are TGTGCCAGCAGCCCTCGGGGGCTCTATGGCTACACCTTC.

At least ten counts were recorded for this clonotype. The rearrangement uses TRBV7-9 and TRBJ2-7; maybe TRBD1 (6 bases). The germline V gene has CDR1 SEHNR and CDR2 FQNEAQ (reference sequence). This CDR3 spans 17 amino acids. Trimming cost V 1 base and J 0 bases, with 16 bases left between them. Written as DNA, the CDR3 is TGTGCCAGCAGCTTAGAGGCCAGACAGGATATCTCCTACGAGCAGTACTTC. Protein product: CASSLEARQDISYEQYF.

The chain links TRBV7-8 to TRBJ2-4, with D possibly being TRBD2 (7 bases). Germline loops: CDR1 SGHVS, CDR2 FQNEAQ. Trimming shortened V by 5 bases and J by 0 bases, and 26 bases separated the two germline ends. The CDR3 spans 20 residues. In nucleotides, the CDR3 is TGTGCCAGCAGCGCCCTCCCTCGAGGGGGGGTAGATTTAGCCAAAAACATTCAGTACTTC. Translating gives CASSALPRGGVDLAKNIQYF.

There are many counts of this clonotype. V usage is TRBV28 and J usage is TRBJ1-1; the match to TRBD1 covers 8 bases. V was pared by 7 bases and J by 5 bases, with 9 bases of the junction left unmatched. Germline values: CDR1 MDHEN, CDR2 SYDVKM. The CDR3 is 14 residues long. CDR3 DNA: TGTGCCAGCAACCTTGACAGGGGAAATACTGAAGCTTTCTTT. This translates into CASNLDRGNTEAFF.

The table lists this clonotype with a few counts. The chain uses TRBV5-1 and TRBJ2-7, with D perhaps matching TRBD1 or TRBD2 (5 bases each). CDR3 size: 13 residues. Germline values: CDR1 SGHRS, CDR2 YFSETQ. V lost 5 bases to trimming and J lost 0 bases, with 9 bases between them. This chain's CDR3 is CASRRDGSYEQYF. The CDR3, as DNA: TGCGCCAGCAGAAGGGACGGCTCCTACGAGCAGTACTTC.

In this sample, this clonotype turned up a few times. The gene calls are TRBV3-1 and TRBJ1-1; D call uncertain. CDR3 length equals 13 residues. CDR1 is LGHDT and CDR2 is YNNKEL in the germline V gene (reference sequence). V gave up 4 bases and J gave up 6 bases, with 12 bases separating them. CDR3 sequence reads: CASSRYLGAEAFF. The CDR3 bases are TGTGCCAGCAGCCGCTACTTAGGCGCTGAAGCTTTCTTT.

This chain connects TRBV18 to TRBJ2-3; maybe TRBD1 (6 bases). Per germline, CDR1 KGHSH and CDR2 LQKENI. The CDR3 sequence is 13 residues long. V shed 6 bases and J shed 3 bases, with 10 bases lying between them. CDR3 in DNA: TGTGCCAGCTCCCGGACAGAGACAGATACGCAGTATTTT. As protein: CASSRTETDTQYF.

This clonotype has at least ten counts. The chain is built from TRBV2 and TRBJ1-5; 11 bases align to TRBD1. J lost 10 bases, V lost 7 bases, and 6 bases had no gene match. CDR3 length: 13 residues. Germline loops: CDR1 SNHLY, CDR2 FYNNEI. CDR3 region: CASTGQGVLPQHF. The CDR3 bases are TGTGCCAGCACGGGACAGGGGGTTCTACCCCAGCATTTT.

In its sample, this clonotype was seen many times. The J gene is TRBJ2-4, the V gene TRBV20-1, with D maybe TRBD1 (6 bases). Germline V gene lookup returns CDR1 DFQATT and CDR2 SNEGSKA (reference sequence). This CDR3 contains 13 residues. V lost 5 bases to trimming and J lost 8 bases, with 16 bases between them. The DNA for the CDR3 is TGCAGTGCTTCCGGGCCAGGGGTAGACATTCAGTACTTC. Protein sequence: CSASGPGVDIQYF.

The rearrangement links TRBV28 to TRBJ2-7; maybe TRBD1 (5 bases). Trimming stripped 5 bases from V and 5 bases from J, with 16 bases between. The CDR3 sequence is 14 residues long. Germline V gene sequence: CDR1 MDHEN, CDR2 SYDVKM. The CDR3 region is CASSGFREINEQYF. For the CDR3, the DNA is TGTGCCAGCAGTGGATTCAGGGAAATTAACGAGCAGTACTTC.

At least ten counts were recorded for this clonotype. V gene TRBV29-1 combines with J gene TRBJ1-1; TRBD1 is a possible D gene (5 bases). The germline V gene has CDR1 SQVTM and CDR2 ANQGSEA. This CDR3 contains 12 residues. V was clipped by 7 bases and J by 2 bases, with 11 bases between them. The CDR3 reads CSGTPLNTEAFF. The DNA for the CDR3 is TGCAGCGGGACACCTCTTAACACTGAAGCTTTCTTT.

This clonotype was seen repeatedly, ten times or more. The gene calls are TRBV7-2 and TRBJ2-7; D unresolved. V lost 3 bases and J 9 bases, leaving 24 bases between the germline ends. CDR3 size: 16 residues. CDR1 is SGHTA and CDR2 is FQGNSA in the germline V gene. CDR3: CASSFQSVGGGIVQYF. CDR3 nucleotide sequence: TGTGCCAGCAGCTTTCAAAGTGTCGGTGGTGGGATAGTGCAGTACTTC.

This clonotype was observed at least ten times. The chain's CDR3 is CASSLGLGGTEAFF. CDR3 in DNA: TGTGCCAGCAGCCTGGGACTAGGGGGGACTGAAGCTTTCTTT. This sequence joins TRBV4-2 and TRBJ1-1, with D perhaps matching TRBD1 (6 bases). CDR1 and CDR2 from the germline V gene are LGHNA and YNFKEQ. The V and J ends lost 4 bases and 5 bases respectively, with 14 bases between them. The CDR3 is made up of 14 amino acids.

This clonotype was found many times. The chain is built from TRBV2 and TRBJ2-5; 15 bases align to TRBD2. This CDR3 has 18 residues. Germline CDR1 and CDR2: SNHLY and FYNNEI. Unmatched junction bases numbered 15, after V lost 8 bases and J lost 5 bases. This CDR3 reads CASSHTRTSGRARETQYF. The DNA for the CDR3 is TGTGCCAGCTCACATACCCGGACTAGCGGGAGGGCCAGGGAGACCCAGTACTTC.

There are many counts of this clonotype. This rearrangement joins TRBV6-2 or TRBV6-3 to TRBJ1-5; 7 bases agree with TRBD1. Trimming removed 4 bases from V and 6 bases from J; junction bases left unmatched: 9. Per germline, CDR1 MNHEY and CDR2 SVGEGT. The CDR3 has 15 amino acids. CDR3 sequence reads: CASSSQGKMGQPQHF. The CDR3, as DNA: TGTGCCAGCAGTTCACAGGGGAAAATGGGTCAGCCCCAGCATTTT.

This clonotype appeared many times. V is TRBV28 and J is TRBJ1-6; no reliable D call. CDR3 size: 14 residues. Germline CDR1 is MDHEN and CDR2 is SYDVKM. V dropped 5 bases and J dropped 5 bases, with 10 bases sitting between them. CDR3 coding DNA: TGTGCCAGCAGTCTTACAGACAATAATTCACCCCTCCACTTT. Amino acid sequence: CASSLTDNNSPLHF.

In nucleotides, the CDR3 is TGTGCCAGCAGTTTAGCTGCGACACTCTCCTACGAGCAGTACTTC. It translates to CASSLAATLSYEQYF. The chain couples TRBV12-3 or TRBV12-4 to TRBJ2-7, with D unresolved. This CDR3 has 15 amino acids. V gave up 0 bases and J gave up 0 bases, with 9 bases separating them.